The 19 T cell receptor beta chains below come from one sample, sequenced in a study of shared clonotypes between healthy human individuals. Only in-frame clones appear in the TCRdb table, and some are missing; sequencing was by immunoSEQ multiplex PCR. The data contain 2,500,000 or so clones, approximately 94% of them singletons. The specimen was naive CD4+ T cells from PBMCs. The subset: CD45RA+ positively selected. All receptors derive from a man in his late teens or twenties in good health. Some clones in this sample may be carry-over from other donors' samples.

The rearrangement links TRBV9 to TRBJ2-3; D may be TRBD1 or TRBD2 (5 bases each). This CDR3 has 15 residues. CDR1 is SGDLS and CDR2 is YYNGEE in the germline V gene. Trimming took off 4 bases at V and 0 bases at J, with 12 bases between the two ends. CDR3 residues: CASSPGAVSTDTQYF. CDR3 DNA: TGTGCCAGCAGCCCCGGGGCGGTTAGCACAGATACGCAGTATTTT.

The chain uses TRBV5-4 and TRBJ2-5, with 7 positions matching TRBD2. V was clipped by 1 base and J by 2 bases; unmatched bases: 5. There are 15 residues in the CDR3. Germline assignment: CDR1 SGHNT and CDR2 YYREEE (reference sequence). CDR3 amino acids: CASSLSGEWQETQYF. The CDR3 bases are TGTGCCAGCAGCTTGAGCGGGGAATGGCAAGAGACCCAGTACTTC.

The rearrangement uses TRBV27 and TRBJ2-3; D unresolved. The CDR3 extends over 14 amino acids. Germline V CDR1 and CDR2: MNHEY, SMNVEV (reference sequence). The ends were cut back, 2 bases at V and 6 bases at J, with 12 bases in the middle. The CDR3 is CASSLGVLRDTQYF. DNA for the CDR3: TGTGCCAGCAGTTTAGGCGTGCTTCGCGATACGCAGTATTTT.

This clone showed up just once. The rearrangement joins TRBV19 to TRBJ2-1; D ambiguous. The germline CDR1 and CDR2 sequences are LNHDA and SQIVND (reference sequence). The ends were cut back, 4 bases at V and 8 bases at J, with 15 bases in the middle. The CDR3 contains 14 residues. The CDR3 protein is CASSTRAPRDEQFF. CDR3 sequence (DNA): TGTGCCAGTAGTACCCGGGCCCCCCGGGATGAGCAGTTCTTC.

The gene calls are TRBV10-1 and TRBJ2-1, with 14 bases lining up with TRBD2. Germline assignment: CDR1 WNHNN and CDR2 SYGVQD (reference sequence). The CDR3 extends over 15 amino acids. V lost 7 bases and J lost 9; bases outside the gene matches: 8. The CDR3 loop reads CASTMGLAGVGEQFF. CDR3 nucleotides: TGCGCCAGCACCATGGGACTAGCGGGAGTAGGTGAGCAGTTCTTC.

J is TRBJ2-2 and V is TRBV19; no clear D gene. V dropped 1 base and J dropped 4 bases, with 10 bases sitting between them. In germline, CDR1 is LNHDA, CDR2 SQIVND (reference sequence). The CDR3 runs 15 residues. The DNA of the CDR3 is TGTGCCAGTAGTATAGGGAGCGCACGCACCGGGGAGCTGTTTTTT. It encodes CASSIGSARTGELFF.

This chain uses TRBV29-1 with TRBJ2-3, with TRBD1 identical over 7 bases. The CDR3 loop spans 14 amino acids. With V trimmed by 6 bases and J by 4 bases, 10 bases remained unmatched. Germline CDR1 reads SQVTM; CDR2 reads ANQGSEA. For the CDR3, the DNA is TGCAGCGTAGCAGAGACAGGGACGGCAGATACGCAGTATTTT. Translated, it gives CSVAETGTADTQYF.

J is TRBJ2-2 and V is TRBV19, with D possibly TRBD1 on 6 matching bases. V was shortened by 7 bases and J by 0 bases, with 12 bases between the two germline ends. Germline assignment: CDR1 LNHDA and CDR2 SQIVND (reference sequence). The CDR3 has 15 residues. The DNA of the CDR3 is TGTGCCAGTACCCAGTGGGGGCCGAACACCGGGGAGCTGTTTTTT. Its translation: CASTQWGPNTGELFF. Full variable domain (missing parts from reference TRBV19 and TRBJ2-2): DGGITQSPKYLFRKEGQNVTLSCEQNLNHDAMYWYRQDPGQGLRLIYYSQIVNDFQKGDIAEGYSVSREKKESFPLTVTSAQKNPTAFYLCASTQWGPNTGELFFGEGSRLTVL.

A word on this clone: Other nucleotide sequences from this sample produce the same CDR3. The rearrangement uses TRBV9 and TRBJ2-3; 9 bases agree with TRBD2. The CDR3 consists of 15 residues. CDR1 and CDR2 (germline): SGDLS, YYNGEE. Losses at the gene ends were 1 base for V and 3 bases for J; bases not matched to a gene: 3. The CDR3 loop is CASSVLAGLTDTQYF. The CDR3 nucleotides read TGTGCCAGCAGCGTACTAGCGGGACTGACAGATACGCAGTATTTT.

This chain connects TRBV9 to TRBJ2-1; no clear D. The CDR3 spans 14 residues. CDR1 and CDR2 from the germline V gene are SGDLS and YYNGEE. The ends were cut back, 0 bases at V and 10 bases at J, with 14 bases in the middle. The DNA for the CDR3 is TGTGCCAGCAGCGTAGGAGGTCCAGGTGGCGAGCAGTTCTTC. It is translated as CASSVGGPGGEQFF.

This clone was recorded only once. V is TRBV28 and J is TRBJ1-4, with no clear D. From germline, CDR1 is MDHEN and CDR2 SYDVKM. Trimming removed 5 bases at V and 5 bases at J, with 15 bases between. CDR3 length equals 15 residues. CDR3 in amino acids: CASSPTTGRNEKLFF. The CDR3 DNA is TGTGCCAGCAGTCCGACGACCGGCCGGAATGAAAAACTGTTTTTT.

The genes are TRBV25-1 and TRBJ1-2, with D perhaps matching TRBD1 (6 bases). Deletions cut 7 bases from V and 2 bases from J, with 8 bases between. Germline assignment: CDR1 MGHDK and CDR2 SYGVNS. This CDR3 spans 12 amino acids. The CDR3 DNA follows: TGTGCCAGCAAGACAGGCAACTATGGCTACACCTTC. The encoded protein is CASKTGNYGYTF.

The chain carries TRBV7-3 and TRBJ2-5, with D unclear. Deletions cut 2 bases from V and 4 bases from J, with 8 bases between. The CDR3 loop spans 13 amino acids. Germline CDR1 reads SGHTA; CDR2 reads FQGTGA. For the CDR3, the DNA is TGTGCCAGCAGCTTATCAGTGGTAGAGACCCAGTACTTC. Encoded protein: CASSLSVVETQYF.

The CDR3, as DNA: TGTGCCAGCAGCTACCGGACAGGGAGACGACGCCTGAGCTCCTACGAGCAGTACTTC. Encoded protein: CASSYRTGRRRLSSYEQYF. The chain couples TRBV27 to TRBJ2-7, with 8 bases fitting TRBD1. The CDR3 sequence is 19 residues long. J gave up 0 bases and V 6 bases, and 19 bases lay outside the gene matches. Germline V gene lookup returns CDR1 MNHEY and CDR2 SMNVEV (reference sequence).

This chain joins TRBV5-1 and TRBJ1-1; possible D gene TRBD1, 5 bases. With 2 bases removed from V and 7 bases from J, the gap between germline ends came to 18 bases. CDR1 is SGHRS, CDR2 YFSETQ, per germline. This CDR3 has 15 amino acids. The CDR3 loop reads CASSFEGRGPYEAFF. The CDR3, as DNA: TGCGCCAGCAGCTTTGAGGGGCGGGGACCGTATGAAGCTTTCTTT.

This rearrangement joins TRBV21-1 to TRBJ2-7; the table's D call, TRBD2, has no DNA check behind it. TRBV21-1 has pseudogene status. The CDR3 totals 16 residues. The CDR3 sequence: CASSNLRGPLNYEQYF. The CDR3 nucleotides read TGTGCCAGCAGCAACTTACGGGGTCCCCTGAACTACGAGCAGTACTTC.

The CDR3 loop is CASSFGQGGPEAFF. The DNA of the CDR3 is TGTGCCAGCAGCTTCGGACAGGGTGGTCCTGAAGCTTTCTTT. This chain joins TRBV11-2 and TRBJ1-1; 8 bases align to TRBD1. The CDR3 extends over 14 amino acids. V trimming: 3 bases; J trimming: 6 bases; junction bases outside the gene matches: 6. Germline V gene data show CDR1 as SGHAT and CDR2 as FQNNGV.

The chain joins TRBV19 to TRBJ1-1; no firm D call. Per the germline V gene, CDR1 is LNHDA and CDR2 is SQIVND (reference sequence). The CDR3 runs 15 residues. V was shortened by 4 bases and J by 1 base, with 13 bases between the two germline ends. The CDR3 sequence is CASSTINWRNTEAFF. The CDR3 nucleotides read TGTGCCAGTAGTACGATTAATTGGCGGAACACTGAAGCTTTCTTT.

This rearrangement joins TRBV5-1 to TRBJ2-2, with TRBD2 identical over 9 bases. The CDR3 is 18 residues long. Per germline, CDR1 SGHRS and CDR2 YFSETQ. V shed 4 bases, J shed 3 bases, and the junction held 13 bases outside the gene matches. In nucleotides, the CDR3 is TGCGCCAGCAGCAGTTGGATCGGGACTAGCAGGGACACCGGGGAGCTGTTTTTT. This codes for CASSSWIGTSRDTGELFF.